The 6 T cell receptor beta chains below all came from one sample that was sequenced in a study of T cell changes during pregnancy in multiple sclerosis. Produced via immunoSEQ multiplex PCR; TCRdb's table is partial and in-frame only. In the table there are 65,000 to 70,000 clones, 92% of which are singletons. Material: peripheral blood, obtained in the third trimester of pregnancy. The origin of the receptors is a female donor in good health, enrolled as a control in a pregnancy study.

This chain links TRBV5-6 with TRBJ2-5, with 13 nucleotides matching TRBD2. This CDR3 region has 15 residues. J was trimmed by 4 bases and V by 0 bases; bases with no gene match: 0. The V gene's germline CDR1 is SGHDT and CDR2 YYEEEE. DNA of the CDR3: TGTGCCAGCAGCTTGGGGACTAGCGGGAGAGAGACCCAGTACTTC. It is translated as CASSLGTSGRETQYF. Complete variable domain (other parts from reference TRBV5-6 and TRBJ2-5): DAGVTQSPTHLIKTRGQQVTLRCSPKSGHDTVSWYQQALGQGPQFIFQYYEEEERQRGNFPDRFSGHQFPNYSSELNVNALLLGDSALYLCASSLGTSGRETQYFGPGTRLLVL.

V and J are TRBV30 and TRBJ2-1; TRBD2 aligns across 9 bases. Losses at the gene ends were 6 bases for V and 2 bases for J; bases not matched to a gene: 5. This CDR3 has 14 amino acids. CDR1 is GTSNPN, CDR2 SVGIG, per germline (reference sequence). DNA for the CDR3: TGTGCCTGTGACGCTAGCGGGACCTACAATGAGCAGTTCTTC. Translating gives CACDASGTYNEQFF. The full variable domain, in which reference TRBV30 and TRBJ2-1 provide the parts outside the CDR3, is SQTIHQWPATLVQPVGSPLSLECTVEGTSNPNLYWYRQAAGRGLQLLFYSVGIGQISSEVPQNLSASRPQDRQFILSSKKLLLSDSGFYLCACDASGTYNEQFFGPGTRLTVL.

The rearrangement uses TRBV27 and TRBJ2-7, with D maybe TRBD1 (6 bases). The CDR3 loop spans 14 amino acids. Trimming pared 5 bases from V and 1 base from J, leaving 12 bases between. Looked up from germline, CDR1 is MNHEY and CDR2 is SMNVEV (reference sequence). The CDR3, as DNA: TGTGCCAGCAGTAAACGGACAGAATCCTACGAGCAGTACTTC. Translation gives CASSKRTESYEQYF.

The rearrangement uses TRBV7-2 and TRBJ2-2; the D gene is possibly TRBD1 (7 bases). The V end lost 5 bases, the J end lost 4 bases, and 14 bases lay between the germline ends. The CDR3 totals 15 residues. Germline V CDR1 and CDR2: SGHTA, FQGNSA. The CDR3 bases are TGTGCCAGCAGCGCAAGACAGGGAGGCACCGGGGAGCTGTTTTTT. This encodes CASSARQGGTGELFF.

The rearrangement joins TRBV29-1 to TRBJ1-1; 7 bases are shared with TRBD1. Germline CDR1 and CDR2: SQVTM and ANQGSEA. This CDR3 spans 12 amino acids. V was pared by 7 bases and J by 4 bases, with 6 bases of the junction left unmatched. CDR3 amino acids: CSAGTEATEAFF. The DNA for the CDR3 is TGCAGCGCCGGGACAGAGGCCACTGAAGCTTTCTTT.

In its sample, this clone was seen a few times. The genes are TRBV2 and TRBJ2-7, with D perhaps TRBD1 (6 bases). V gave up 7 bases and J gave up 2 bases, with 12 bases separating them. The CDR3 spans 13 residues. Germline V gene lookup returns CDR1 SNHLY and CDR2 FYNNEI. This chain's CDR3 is CASTGDHTYEQYF. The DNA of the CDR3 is TGTGCCAGCACAGGGGACCACACCTACGAGCAGTACTTC.